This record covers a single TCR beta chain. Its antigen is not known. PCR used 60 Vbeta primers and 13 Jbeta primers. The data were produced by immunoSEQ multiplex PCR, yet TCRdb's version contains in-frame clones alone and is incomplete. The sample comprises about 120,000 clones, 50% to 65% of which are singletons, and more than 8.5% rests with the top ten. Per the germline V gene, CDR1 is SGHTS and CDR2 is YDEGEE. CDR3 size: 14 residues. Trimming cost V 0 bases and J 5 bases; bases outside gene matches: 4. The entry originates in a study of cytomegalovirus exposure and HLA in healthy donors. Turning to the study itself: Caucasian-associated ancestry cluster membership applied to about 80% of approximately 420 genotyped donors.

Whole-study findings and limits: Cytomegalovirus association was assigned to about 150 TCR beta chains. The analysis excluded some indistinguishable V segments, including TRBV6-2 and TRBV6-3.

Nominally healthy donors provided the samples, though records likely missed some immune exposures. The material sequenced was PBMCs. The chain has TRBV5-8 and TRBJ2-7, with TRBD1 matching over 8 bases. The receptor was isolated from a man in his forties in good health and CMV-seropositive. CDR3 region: CASSLVDRVHEQYF. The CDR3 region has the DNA TGTGCCAGCAGCTTGGTGGACAGGGTGCACGAGCAGTACTTC. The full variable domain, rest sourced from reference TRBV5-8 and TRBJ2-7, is EAGVTQSPTHLIKTRGQQATLRCSPISGHTSVYWYQQALGLGLQFLLWYDEGEERNRGNFPPRFSGRQFPNYSSELNVNALELEDSALYLCASSLVDRVHEQYFGPGTRLTVT.